This T cell receptor beta chain was captured by sequencing in a study of shared clonotypes between healthy human individuals (dated by TCRdb to about 2020). About the study as a whole: Two women and a few men aged 18 to 49 years were included in the cohort. Per donor, three plates each were used for CD4 naive and CD4 memory, two for CD8 naive, and one for CD8 memory. To estimate repertoire size and how much clonotype sharing occurs between individuals, the study deeply sequenced the blood TCR repertoires of five healthy adults. Libraries were prepared and TCR repertoires were sequenced by different laboratories using diverse techniques, in order to increase sequencing depth and limit assay-specific biases. Leukapheresis yielded between about 0.9 and 9.5 billion PBMCs per donor. Beyond this particular receptor, the publication reports: Even with the large sequencing depth, rarefaction of the sorted-subset datasets indicated that sequencing was incomplete. Pairwise subsampling led to the expectation that sequencing depth would affect the degree of clonotype sharing among donors. Larger estimated clonotype richness was generally found for naive subsets than for memory subsets. Sampling was limited to blood, and TCR repertoires in tissue likely differ from TCR repertoires in blood. Clonotypes shared by all four sorted-subset donors showed higher generation probabilities than non-shared clonotypes. Because the study included a small number of donors, the genetic and exposure-history diversity represented was limited. Across a handful of donors, approximately 5% of naive CD4, over 3% of naive CD8, about 2.3% of memory CD4, and under 0.45% of memory CD8 clonotypes were shared.

Using the deep immunoSEQ assay, TCR CDR3 regions were amplified from genomic DNA by multiplex PCR. Genomic DNA extracted from each cell subset was distributed evenly over all wells of several immunoSEQ 96-well plates, and each plate served as one replicate. For sorted subsets, each replicate PCR was loaded with approximately 0.2 ug genomic DNA, equivalent to approximately 27,000 T cell genomes. Purified libraries were measured with a Qubit 3.0 fluorometer, size-checked on a Bioanalyzer 2100, and measured again with the KAPA Library Quantification kit. Every immunoSEQ 96-well plate was sequenced on a separate single-read 150-cycle Illumina NextSeq 550 flow cell. Per the source publication's procedure: Because only junctional sequences without quality scores were contained in the immunoSEQ output, filtering matching that applied to full-length reads could not be performed. Sequences were annotated with PyIR, a Python wrapper for IgBLAST v1.9, using IMGT germline references to assign V/J genes and CDR3. Reads were filtered out if the reads had weak V/J assignments (E-value above 1e-6), no CDR3, stop codons, out-of-frame junctions, or ambiguous translated residues. V3J clonotypes were defined as sequences sharing an identical inferred V gene, J gene, and CDR3 amino acid sequence. Percentage overlap between repertoires was computed as shared unique clonotypes divided by the size of the smaller repertoire. Three approaches were used to assess repertoire richness: RTK rarefaction, the Chao1 estimator, and Recon v2.1 estimates of unobserved clonotypes. Generation probabilities were computed with OLGA for all TCRbeta clonotypes obtained by the gDNA method from four donors. As stored in TCRdb, this immuneACCESS dataset retains in-frame rearrangements with V and J assigned. A fraction of the clones does not appear; measured against another copy, unresolved V genes explain less than half of the discrepancy, and the remainder lacks a known reason. That table gives V, J and clone size, and the DNA gave D and trimming. In all, the sample holds approximately 2.3 million clones, and about 92% of those were seen once. Under 0.45% of the sample is taken by the ten largest.

Concerning this clone: Its antigen is currently not known. No qualities accompany the bases; no much larger clone lies one base away.

Healthy HIV-negative adults with no recently reported acute infections or vaccinations were included as donors. Only Caucasian adults living in Nashville, Tennessee, USA were represented among the donors. CD4+ T cells were enriched by magnetic negative selection, after which naive cells were positively selected on CD45RA and the negative fraction was taken as the memory subset. Blood was collected by leukapheresis, and PBMCs were isolated by Ficoll-Histopaque density gradient centrifugation and then cryopreserved in liquid nitrogen vapor phase. Analytical flow cytometry was used to check the purity and quantity of each magnetically sorted T cell population. Genomic DNA was isolated from each sorted fraction and quantified by UV absorbance on a Nanodrop 2000c. V is cut by 5 bases and J by 0 bases, and the space between the germline ends is 14 bases. Sequences SEHNR (CDR1) and FQNEAQ (CDR2) are obtained from the germline V gene (reference sequence). Including cysteine and phenylalanine, the CDR3 has 16 amino acids. The read is trimmed to its CDR3 DNA, 48 bases read in frame from base 1.

Sequencing input: naive CD4+ T cells from PBMCs. The cell subset or site tag for this specimen amounts to: CD45RA+ positively selected. The chain is encoded by TRBV7-9 joined to TRBJ2-4; TRBD2 is a possible D gene, resting on 5 matching bases. The clonotype was recovered from a man between 18 and 29 years old in good health. Some clones in this sample may be carry-over from other donors' samples. The CDR3: CASSPRGPLAKNIQYF. DNA sequence: TGTGCCAGCAGCCCTCGCGGGCCGCTAGCCAAAAACATTCAGTACTTC.